The sample holds a few counts of the clone carrying this TCR beta chain. Its specificity is unknown. The record originates from a study of T-cell reconstitution after alpha-beta-depleted transplantation in children. The study, taken as a whole, reports: Approximately two months post-transplant, alpha-beta T cells reportedly originated from several hundred expanded graft clones. T-cell numbers and diversity, one year after transplant, stemmed largely from T cells that were newly produced. Surviving recipient T cells and thymic progenitors underlay high day-60 TCRbeta diversity in some patients.

Preparation of the TCRbeta library involved a method that used unique molecular identifiers. Using its own MiXCR run on the PCR reads, TCRdb lists one record per CDR3 protein. The table lists about 110,000 distinct CDR3 sequences, 20% to 25% of them singletons, with roughly a tenth in the top ten. This CDR3 is built from 14 residues. V lost 5 bases and J 2 bases, leaving 13 bases between the germline ends. The chain links TRBV12-3 or TRBV12-4 to TRBJ2-7; tentative D call: TRBD1 (6 bases). The sample consisted of PBMCs, mostly from graft donor cells, taken 180 days after TCRalphabeta/CD19-depleted stem cell transplant. This receptor was obtained from a male patient aged 2 to 10 who had a stem cell transplant for chronic granulomatous disease, so the T cells may come from the graft donor. The chain's CDR3 is CASSRQVPAYEQYF. DNA for the CDR3: TGTGCCAGCAGTAGACAGGTACCTGCCTACGAGCAGTACTTC.